Reported below is one T cell receptor (beta chain). This entry belongs to a study of T cell clonotyping in hematopoietic cell transplantation. Germline-derived CDR1 and CDR2 are GTSNPN and SVGIG (reference sequence). The length of the CDR3 is 11 residues. The V end was cut by 2 bases, the J end by 7 bases, with 9 bases between. Method: immunoSEQ multiplex PCR; TCRdb's copy keeps in-frame clones and lacks some. The sample includes several thousand clones, approximately 97% seen only once; the top ten take about 16%. Time point denoted: recipient sample about 28 days before transplant, after cytoreduction.

The material was peripheral blood mononuclear cells, obtained before stem cell transplant. The gene calls are TRBV30 and TRBJ2-7, with D perhaps being TRBD1 or TRBD2 (5 bases each). This TCR was recovered from an older man with acute myeloid leukemia. Some clones in this sample may be carry-over from other donors' samples. The CDR3 is CAWSRGPEQYF. DNA for the CDR3: TGTGCCTGGAGTCGGGGACCGGAGCAGTACTTC.